This T cell receptor beta chain was sequenced in a study of shared clonotypes between healthy human individuals. Genomic DNA (from each subset) was split evenly across several immunoSEQ plates. The method was immunoSEQ multiplex PCR; TCRdb's version includes in-frame clones alone and lacks a portion of them. The data hold about 2.4 million clones, with 90% to 95% observed a single time. V shed 8 bases, J shed 7 bases, and the junction held 11 bases outside the gene matches. CDR3 length: 14 residues. Germline-derived CDR1 and CDR2 are ENHRY and SYGVKD. This chain connects TRBV10-3 to TRBJ2-7; 10 nucleotides line up with TRBD1. This TCR came from a man younger than 35 in good health. Sequenced input: naive CD4+ T cells sorted from blood. Specified subset: CD45RA+ positively selected. This CDR3 is CAIGGGTGVGEQYF. For the CDR3, the DNA is TGTGCCATCGGCGGCGGGACAGGGGTAGGGGAGCAGTACTTC.